The 16 T cell receptor beta chains below all came from one sample that was sequenced in a study of T cell responses to AZD1222 COVID-19 vaccine. The repertoire was sequenced with immunoSEQ multiplex PCR; TCRdb's copy has only in-frame clones and lacks some. The sample has some 150,000 clones, about 93% seen once. The sample here was peripheral blood, taken on day 0 of AZD1222 vaccination. These receptors were obtained from an adult in good health.

J is TRBJ1-5 and V is TRBV4-1; maybe TRBD1 (5 bases). Between the trimmed V and J ends, which lost 0 bases and 4 bases, there was a span of 16 bases. Germline V gene sequence: CDR1 MGHRA, CDR2 YSYEKL. The length of the CDR3 is 17 residues. The CDR3 DNA sequence: TGCGCCAGCAGCCAAGAAGGGCAGGGACGAAAAAATCAGCCCCAGCATTTT. Encoded protein: CASSQEGQGRKNQPQHF.

The CDR3: CASSYGTIAEAFF. The CDR3 nucleotides read TGTGCCAGCAGTTACGGGACTATCGCTGAAGCTTTCTTT. The V call is TRBV6-5, the J call TRBJ1-1; TRBD1 might be the D (5 bases). The CDR3 runs 13 residues. The V end was cut by 2 bases, the J end by 6 bases, with 10 bases between. Germline CDR1 is MNHEY and CDR2 is SVGAGI.

The rearrangement uses TRBV12-3 or TRBV12-4 and TRBJ1-2, with D maybe TRBD1 (5 bases). V lost 6 bases and J 8 bases, leaving 16 bases between the germline ends. This CDR3 has 13 amino acids. The CDR3 here is CASSLGVPGGYTF. Here the CDR3 DNA reads TGTGCCAGCAGCCTAGGGGTGCCGGGGGGCTACACCTTC.

The chain links TRBV7-2 to TRBJ1-5; the D gene is possibly TRBD1 (6 bases). The CDR3 consists of 13 residues. Germline V gene data show CDR1 as SGHTA and CDR2 as FQGNSA. V gave up 6 bases and J gave up 4 bases, with 10 bases separating them. The CDR3 protein is CASSGQTNQPQHF. DNA for the CDR3: TGTGCCAGCAGTGGACAGACGAATCAGCCCCAGCATTTT.

The gene calls are TRBV28 and TRBJ1-6, with TRBD1 matching 7 bases. CDR1 MDHEN and CDR2 SYDVKM come from the germline V gene. J gave up 7 bases and V 3 bases, and 12 bases lay outside the gene matches. The CDR3 loop spans 17 amino acids. This CDR3 is CASSFGLTDRRNSPLHF. In nucleotides, the CDR3 is TGTGCCAGCAGTTTTGGCTTGACGGACAGGCGAAATTCACCCCTCCACTTT. Full variable domain (rest looked up from reference TRBV28 and TRBJ1-6): DVKVTQSSRYLVKRTGEKVFLECVQDMDHENMFWYRQDPGLGLRLIYFSYDVKMKEKGDIPEGYSVSREKKERFSLILESASTNQTSMYLCASSFGLTDRRNSPLHFGNGTRLTVT.

The V and J genes are TRBV11-2 and TRBJ1-5; 10 nucleotides agree with TRBD1. J was trimmed by 7 bases and V by 5 bases; bases with no gene match: 5. The germline V gene encodes CDR1 SGHAT and CDR2 FQNNGV. This CDR3 is built from 14 residues. The CDR3 reads CASSRQGAGQPQHF. CDR3 sequence (DNA): TGTGCCAGCAGCCGACAGGGGGCGGGACAGCCCCAGCATTTT.

The V and J genes are TRBV7-9 and TRBJ1-2; weak D call: TRBD1 (6 bases). Germline V gene sequence: CDR1 SEHNR, CDR2 FQNEAQ (reference sequence). The CDR3 is made up of 13 amino acids. Between the trimmed V and J ends, which lost 5 bases and 6 bases, there was a span of 13 bases. The CDR3 spells CASSRDRSNGYTF. CDR3 in DNA: TGTGCCAGCAGCCGTGACAGGTCGAATGGCTACACCTTC.

This clone has more than one count but fewer than ten. V usage is TRBV12-3 or TRBV12-4 and J usage is TRBJ1-2; D not resolved. There are 12 residues in the CDR3. V shed 5 bases and J shed 4 bases, with 8 bases lying between them. CDR3 sequence reads: CASSDSPYGYTF. In DNA, the CDR3 is TGTGCCAGCAGTGATTCCCCCTATGGCTACACCTTC.

The genes are TRBV10-1 and TRBJ2-4; 7 bases align to TRBD2. V lost 7 bases and J lost 8; bases outside the gene matches: 11. Germline V lookup: CDR1 WNHNN, CDR2 SYGVQD (reference sequence). CDR3 length equals 14 residues. The CDR3 DNA follows: TGCGCCAGCATCCTAGGTGGTAGCGGGCACATTCAGTACTTC. Its protein product is CASILGGSGHIQYF.

The V call is TRBV5-1, the J call TRBJ1-1; 9 nucleotides agree with TRBD1. From germline, CDR1 is SGHRS and CDR2 YFSETQ. The CDR3 runs to 15 residues. After removal of 1 base from V and 2 bases from J, the junction contained 3 bases not matched to a gene. The CDR3 loop is CASSLLTGGNTEAFF. The CDR3 nucleotides read TGCGCCAGCAGCTTGTTGACAGGGGGAAACACTGAAGCTTTCTTT.

The genes are TRBV19 and TRBJ1-1; 9 bases match TRBD1. CDR3 length equals 16 residues. J was trimmed by 0 bases and V by 7 bases; bases with no gene match: 9. In germline, CDR1 is LNHDA, CDR2 SQIVND (reference sequence). Here the CDR3 DNA reads TGTGCCAGTATCCAGGGGACAGGGAGAATGAACACTGAAGCTTTCTTT. Protein product: CASIQGTGRMNTEAFF.

The J gene is TRBJ2-1, the V gene TRBV11-2; TRBD1 matches 11 bases. V lost 5 bases to trimming and J lost 0 bases; unmatched junction nucleotides: 9. The CDR3 extends over 18 amino acids. Germline CDR1 reads SGHAT; CDR2 reads FQNNGV. CDR3 bases: TGTGCCAGCAGCGCCTCCGGGACAGGGGGTTACTCCTACAATGAGCAGTTCTTC. Translated: CASSASGTGGYSYNEQFF.

The chain has TRBV7-2 and TRBJ2-3; D is uncertain. Trimming shortened V by 7 bases and J by 3 bases, and 14 bases separated the two germline ends. There are 14 residues in the CDR3. Germline CDR1 is SGHTA and CDR2 is FQGNSA. As DNA, the CDR3 is TGTGCCAGCACCCGGGTTGTTGGGACAGATACGCAGTATTTT. This gives the protein CASTRVVGTDTQYF.

The chain recombines TRBV12-3 or TRBV12-4 with TRBJ1-1; D unresolved. Between the trimmed V and J ends, which lost 4 bases and 0 bases, there was a span of 6 bases. The CDR3 contains 13 residues. For the CDR3, the DNA is TGTGCCAGCAGTTGGGGATTGAACACTGAAGCTTTCTTT. As protein: CASSWGLNTEAFF.

The chain links TRBV19 to TRBJ1-2; D not certain. CDR3 size: 13 residues. Deletions cut 3 bases from V and 8 bases from J, with 13 bases between. CDR1 is LNHDA and CDR2 is SQIVND in the germline V gene (reference sequence). CDR3 in DNA: TGTGCCAGTAGTATTGTGAGGACGGCGGGCTACACCTTC. It yields the protein CASSIVRTAGYTF.

This chain joins TRBV12-3 or TRBV12-4 and TRBJ1-5; TRBD1 is a possible D gene (6 bases). Trimming removed 5 bases from V and 4 bases from J, with 9 bases in between. The CDR3 loop spans 13 amino acids. CDR3 residues: CASSLTGNQPQHF. The DNA of the CDR3 is TGTGCCAGCAGTCTTACAGGGAATCAGCCCCAGCATTTT.